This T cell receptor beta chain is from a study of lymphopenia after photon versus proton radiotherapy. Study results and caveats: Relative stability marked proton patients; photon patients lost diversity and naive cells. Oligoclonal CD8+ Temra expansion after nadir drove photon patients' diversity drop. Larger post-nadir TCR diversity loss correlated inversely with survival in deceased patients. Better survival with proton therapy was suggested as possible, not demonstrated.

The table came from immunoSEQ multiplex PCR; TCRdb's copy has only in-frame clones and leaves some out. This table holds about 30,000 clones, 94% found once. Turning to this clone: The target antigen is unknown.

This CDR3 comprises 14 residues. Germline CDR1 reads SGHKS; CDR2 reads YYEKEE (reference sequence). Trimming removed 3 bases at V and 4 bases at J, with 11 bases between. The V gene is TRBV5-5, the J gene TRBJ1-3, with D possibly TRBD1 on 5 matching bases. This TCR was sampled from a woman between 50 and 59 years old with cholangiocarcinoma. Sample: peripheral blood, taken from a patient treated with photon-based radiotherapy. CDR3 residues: CASSWGRQGNTIYF. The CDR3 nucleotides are TGTGCCAGCAGCTGGGGGAGACAAGGAAACACCATATATTTT.